This T cell receptor beta chain was recorded in a study of T cell repertoires in cytomegalovirus infection. Findings of the study overall: Ex vivo responses were dominated by HLA-C-restricted CMV-specific TCR beta clonotypes.

Concerning this clonotype: The antigen is unknown.

TCRdb itself ran the reads through MiXCR, one entry per CDR3 protein. The sample has approximately 190,000 distinct CDR3 sequences; approximately 28% are singletons. CDR1 and CDR2 (germline): MGHRA, YSYEKL. The CDR3 is 16 amino acids. Germline trimming cut 3 bases from V and 10 bases from J; bases unmatched to any gene: 12. The V gene is TRBV4-1, the J gene TRBJ1-4, with 9 nucleotides matching TRBD1. The sequencing input was PBMCs. The TCR was taken from a human donor in good health (CMV status not recorded). Some clones in this sample may be carry-over from other donors' samples. CDR3 in amino acids: CASSQGQGGKVGKLFF. The CDR3, as DNA: TGCGCCAGCAGCCAGGGACAGGGCGGAAAGGTGGGAAAACTGTTTTTT.